What follows are 7 T cell receptor beta chains derived from one specimen sequenced in a study of blood T cells in healthy people across ages. The use of a sample-barcoded 5' primer and a J-beta primer mix characterized a second PCR of roughly 7 to 11 cycles. TCRdb recomputed calls from the 5' RACE reads with MiXCR, one row per CDR3 protein. Seen here are about 570,000 distinct CDR3 sequences, around 27% observed once, and the top ten hold over 3.5%. These sequences were also reported in another study, on T cells of mothers and their children.

The material sequenced was blood. These receptors all stem from a boy under 10 years old in good health.

This clonotype was counted a few times. The chain has TRBV7-9 and TRBJ2-5; D is unclear. Germline assignment: CDR1 SEHNR and CDR2 FQNEAQ (reference sequence). The CDR3 length is 15 residues. The V end was cut by 1 base, the J end by 4 bases, with 13 bases between. The CDR3 sequence: CASSLVLNTPETQYF. In nucleotides, the CDR3 is TGTGCCAGCAGCTTAGTTCTGAATACCCCAGAGACCCAGTACTTC.

There are a few counts of this clonotype. The V gene is TRBV6-1, the J gene TRBJ2-3, with unresolved D. V was clipped by 6 bases and J by 1 base, with 17 bases between them. The germline CDR1 and CDR2 sequences are MNHNS and SASEGT. This CDR3 is built from 16 residues. The DNA for the CDR3 is TGTGCCAGCAGCGGGCTCGACACGTTTGGCACAGATACGCAGTATTTT. Protein sequence: CASSGLDTFGTDTQYF.

CDR3 nucleotide sequence: TGTGCCAGTAGTATCCGGCTTTTCGGGGGGGCCGGTACCAATGAGCAGTTCTTC. This sequence encodes CASSIRLFGGAGTNEQFF. The chain is built from TRBV19 and TRBJ2-5, with 8 bases identical to TRBD2. The J call may be mistaken, given a closer DNA end match to TRBJ2-1. This CDR3 comprises 18 residues. The V gene's germline CDR1 is LNHDA and CDR2 SQIVND (reference sequence).

This chain connects TRBV13 to TRBJ2-7; D gene ambiguous. CDR1 PRHDT and CDR2 FYEKMQ come from the germline V gene (reference sequence). V lost 3 bases, J lost 6 bases, and 6 bases lay in between. The CDR3 length is 11 residues. CDR3 sequence: CASSFMVEQYF. CDR3 in DNA: TGTGCCAGCAGCTTCATGGTCGAGCAGTACTTC.

This clonotype occurred a few times. The chain links TRBV29-1 to TRBJ1-2, with TRBD1 identical over 7 bases. CDR1 and CDR2 from the germline V gene are SQVTM and ANQGSEA. CDR3 size: 12 residues. Trimming removed 8 bases from V and 8 bases from J; junction bases left unmatched: 11. The CDR3 DNA reads as TGCAGCTCTCCCGGGACAGCCGGAGGCTACACCTTC. The encoded protein is CSSPGTAGGYTF.

The rearrangement joins TRBV12-3 or TRBV12-4 to TRBJ2-7, with 14 bases fitting TRBD2. The CDR3 spans 17 residues. V shed 5 bases, J shed 0 bases, and the junction held 6 bases outside the gene matches. The DNA of the CDR3 is TGTGCCAGCAGTAAGACTAGCGGGAGGGACAGCTCCTACGAGCAGTACTTC. Protein product: CASSKTSGRDSSYEQYF.

This clonotype occurred a few times. The rearrangement uses TRBV7-2 and TRBJ2-3; D call uncertain. CDR1 and CDR2 (germline): SGHTA, FQGNSA. CDR3 length: 13 amino acids. Deletions cut 0 bases from V and 4 bases from J, with 5 bases between. This CDR3 reads CASSLAMSDTQYF. DNA of the CDR3: TGTGCCAGCAGCTTAGCAATGTCAGATACGCAGTATTTT.